This note documents a single TCR beta chain sequence. Sequencing was performed with immunoSEQ multiplex PCR; in TCRdb, only in-frame clones are kept and a portion is missing. The repertoire holds fewer than 250,000 clones, approximately 90% seen once, with around 1.2% in the top ten. This entry belongs to a study of blood T cell repertoires in COVID-19. In the study overall: Sample material is recorded as cDNA or gDNA derived from T cells, B-cell-depleted T cells, or PBMCs.

J was trimmed by 12 bases and V by 10 bases; bases with no gene match: 11. In germline, CDR1 is MDHEN, CDR2 SYDVKM. CDR3 length: 11 amino acids. This sequence joins TRBV28 and TRBJ1-1; 7 positions agree with TRBD1. What was sequenced was peripheral blood. The TCR originated in a man in his thirties or forties with acute or convalescent COVID-19. CDR3 DNA sequence: TGTGCCATCTTTAGCACAGGGGCCACTTTCTTT. It yields the protein CAIFSTGATFF.